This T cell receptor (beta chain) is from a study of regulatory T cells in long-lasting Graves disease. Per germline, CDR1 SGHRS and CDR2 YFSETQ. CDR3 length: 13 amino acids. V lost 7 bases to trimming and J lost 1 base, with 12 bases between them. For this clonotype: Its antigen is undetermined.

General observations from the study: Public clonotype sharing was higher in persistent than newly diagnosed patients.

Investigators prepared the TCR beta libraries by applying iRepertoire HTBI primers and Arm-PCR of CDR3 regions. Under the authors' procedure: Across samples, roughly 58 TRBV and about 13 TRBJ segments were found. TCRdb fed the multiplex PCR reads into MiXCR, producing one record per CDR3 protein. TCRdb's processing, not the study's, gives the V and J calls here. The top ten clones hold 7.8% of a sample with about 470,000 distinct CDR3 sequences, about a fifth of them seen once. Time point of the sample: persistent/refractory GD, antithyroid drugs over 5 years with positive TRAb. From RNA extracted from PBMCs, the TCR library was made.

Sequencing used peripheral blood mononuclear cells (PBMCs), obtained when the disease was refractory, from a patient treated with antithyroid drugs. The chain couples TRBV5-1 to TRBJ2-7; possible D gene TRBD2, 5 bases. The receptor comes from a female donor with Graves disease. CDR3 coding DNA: TGCGCCAGCGCCGCGACGGGATCCTACGAGCAGTACTTC. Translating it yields CASAATGSYEQYF.